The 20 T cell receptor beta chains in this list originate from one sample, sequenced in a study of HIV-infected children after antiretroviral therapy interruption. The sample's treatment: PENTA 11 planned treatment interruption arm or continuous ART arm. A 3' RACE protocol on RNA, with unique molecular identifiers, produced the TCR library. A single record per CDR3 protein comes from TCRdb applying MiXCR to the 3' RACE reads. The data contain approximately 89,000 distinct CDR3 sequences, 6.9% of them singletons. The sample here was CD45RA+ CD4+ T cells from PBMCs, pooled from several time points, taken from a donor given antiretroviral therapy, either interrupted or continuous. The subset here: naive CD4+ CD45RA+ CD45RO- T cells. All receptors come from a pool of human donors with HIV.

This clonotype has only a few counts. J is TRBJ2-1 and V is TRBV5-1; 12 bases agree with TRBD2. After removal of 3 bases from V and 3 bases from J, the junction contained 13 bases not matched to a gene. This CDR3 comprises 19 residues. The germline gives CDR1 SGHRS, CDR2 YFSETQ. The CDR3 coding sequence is TGCGCCAGCAGCTGGGGGGCCCCCGGGACTAGCGGGTTCTACAATGAGCAGTTCTTC. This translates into CASSWGAPGTSGFYNEQFF.

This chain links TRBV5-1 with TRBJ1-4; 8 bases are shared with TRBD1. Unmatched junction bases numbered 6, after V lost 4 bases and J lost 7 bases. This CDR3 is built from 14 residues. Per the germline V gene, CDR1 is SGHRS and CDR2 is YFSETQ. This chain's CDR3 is CASSGGQGGEKLFF. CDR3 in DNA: TGCGCCAGCAGCGGCGGACAGGGAGGTGAAAAACTGTTTTTT.

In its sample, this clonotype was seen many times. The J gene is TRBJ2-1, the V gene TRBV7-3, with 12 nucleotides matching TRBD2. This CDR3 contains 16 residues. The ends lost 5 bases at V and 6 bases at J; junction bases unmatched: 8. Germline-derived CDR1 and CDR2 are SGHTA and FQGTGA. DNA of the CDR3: TGTGCCAGCAGCCGGACTAGCGGGACAGGTAGCAATGAGCAGTTCTTC. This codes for CASSRTSGTGSNEQFF.

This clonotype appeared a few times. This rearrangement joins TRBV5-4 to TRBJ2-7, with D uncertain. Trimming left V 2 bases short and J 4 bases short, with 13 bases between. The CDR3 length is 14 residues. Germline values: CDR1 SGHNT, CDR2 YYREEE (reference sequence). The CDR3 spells CASSLSVGVYEQYF. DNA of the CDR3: TGTGCCAGCAGCTTATCAGTTGGAGTTTACGAGCAGTACTTC.

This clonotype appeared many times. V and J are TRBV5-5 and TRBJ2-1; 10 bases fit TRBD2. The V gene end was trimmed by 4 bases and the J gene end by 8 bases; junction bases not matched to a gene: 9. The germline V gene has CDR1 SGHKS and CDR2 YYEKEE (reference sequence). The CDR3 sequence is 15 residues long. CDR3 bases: TGTGCCAGCAGCCCCAAAAGCGGGGGGGCCGATGAGCAGTTCTTC. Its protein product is CASSPKSGGADEQFF.

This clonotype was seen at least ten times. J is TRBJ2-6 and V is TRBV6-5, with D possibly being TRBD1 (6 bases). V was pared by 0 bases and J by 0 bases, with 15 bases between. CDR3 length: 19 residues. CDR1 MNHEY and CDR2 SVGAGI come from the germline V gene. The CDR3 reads CASSYSGRGRDSGANVLTF. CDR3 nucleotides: TGTGCCAGCAGTTACTCTGGCAGGGGTCGCGACTCTGGGGCCAACGTCCTGACTTTC.

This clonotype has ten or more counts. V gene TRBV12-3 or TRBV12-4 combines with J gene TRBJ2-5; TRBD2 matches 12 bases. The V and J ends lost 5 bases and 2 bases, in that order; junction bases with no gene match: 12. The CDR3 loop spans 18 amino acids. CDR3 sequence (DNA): TGTGCCAGCAGTCCTCGGACTAGCGGGGTCCCGGGTCAAGAGACCCAGTACTTC. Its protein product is CASSPRTSGVPGQETQYF.

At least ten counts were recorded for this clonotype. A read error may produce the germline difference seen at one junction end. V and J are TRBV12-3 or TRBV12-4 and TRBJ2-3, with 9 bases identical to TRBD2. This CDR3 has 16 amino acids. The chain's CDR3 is CANSPQTSGSTDTQYF. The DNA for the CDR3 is TGTGCCAACAGTCCGCAGACTAGCGGTAGCACAGATACGCAGTATTTT.

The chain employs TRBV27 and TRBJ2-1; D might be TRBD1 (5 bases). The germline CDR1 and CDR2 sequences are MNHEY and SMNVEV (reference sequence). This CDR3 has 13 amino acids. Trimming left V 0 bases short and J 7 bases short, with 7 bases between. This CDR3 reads CASSLSRQNEQFF. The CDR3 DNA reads TGTGCCAGCAGTTTATCGAGACAGAATGAGCAGTTCTTC.

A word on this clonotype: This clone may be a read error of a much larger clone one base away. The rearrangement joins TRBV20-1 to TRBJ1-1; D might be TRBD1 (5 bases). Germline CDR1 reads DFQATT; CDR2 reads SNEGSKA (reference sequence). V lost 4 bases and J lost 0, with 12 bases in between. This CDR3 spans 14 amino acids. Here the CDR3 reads CSAILAGMNTEAFF. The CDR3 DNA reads TGCAGTGCTATCTTGGCAGGGATGAACACTGAAGCTTTCTTT.

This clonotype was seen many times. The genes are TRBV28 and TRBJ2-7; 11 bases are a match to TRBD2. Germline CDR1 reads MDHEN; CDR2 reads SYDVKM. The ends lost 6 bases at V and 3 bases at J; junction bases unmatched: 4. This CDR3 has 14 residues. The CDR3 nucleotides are TGTGCCAGCAGAACCGGACTAGCGGGCTACGAGCAGTACTTC. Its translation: CASRTGLAGYEQYF.

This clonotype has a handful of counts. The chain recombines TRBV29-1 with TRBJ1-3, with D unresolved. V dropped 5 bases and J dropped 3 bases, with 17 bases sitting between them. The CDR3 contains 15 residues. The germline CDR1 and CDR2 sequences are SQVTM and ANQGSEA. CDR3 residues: CSVLVPDLFGNTIYF. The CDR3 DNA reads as TGCAGCGTTTTGGTCCCAGATCTTTTTGGAAACACCATATATTTT.

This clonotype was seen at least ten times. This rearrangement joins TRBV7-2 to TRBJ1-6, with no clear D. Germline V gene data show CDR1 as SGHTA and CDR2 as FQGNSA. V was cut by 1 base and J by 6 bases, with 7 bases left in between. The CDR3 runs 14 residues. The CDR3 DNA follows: TGTGCCAGCAGCTTAGGTAGACTTAATTCACCCCTCCACTTT. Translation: CASSLGRLNSPLHF. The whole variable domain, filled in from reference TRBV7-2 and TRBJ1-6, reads GAGVSQSPSNKVTEKGKDVELRCDPISGHTALYWYRQSLGQGLEFLIYFQGNSAPDKSGLPSDRFSAERTGGSVSTLTIQRTQQEDSAVYLCASSLGRLNSPLHFGNGTRLTVT.

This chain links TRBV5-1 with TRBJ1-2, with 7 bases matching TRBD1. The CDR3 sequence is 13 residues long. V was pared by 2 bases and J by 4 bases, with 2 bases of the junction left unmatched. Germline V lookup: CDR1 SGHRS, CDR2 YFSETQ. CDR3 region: CASSLRDSYGYTF. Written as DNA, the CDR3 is TGCGCCAGCAGCTTACGGGACAGCTATGGCTACACCTTC.

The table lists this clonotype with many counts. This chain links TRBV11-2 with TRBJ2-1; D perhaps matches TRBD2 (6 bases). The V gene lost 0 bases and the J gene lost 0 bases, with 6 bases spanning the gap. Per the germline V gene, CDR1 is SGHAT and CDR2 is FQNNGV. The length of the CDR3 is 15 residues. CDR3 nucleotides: TGTGCCAGCAGCTTAGACGGGAGCTCCTACAATGAGCAGTTCTTC. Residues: CASSLDGSSYNEQFF.

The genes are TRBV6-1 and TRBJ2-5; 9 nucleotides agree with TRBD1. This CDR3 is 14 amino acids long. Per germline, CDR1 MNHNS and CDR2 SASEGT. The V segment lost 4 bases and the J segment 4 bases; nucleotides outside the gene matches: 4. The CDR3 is CASSVTGGRETQYF. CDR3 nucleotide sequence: TGTGCCAGCAGTGTAACAGGGGGCAGAGAGACCCAGTACTTC.

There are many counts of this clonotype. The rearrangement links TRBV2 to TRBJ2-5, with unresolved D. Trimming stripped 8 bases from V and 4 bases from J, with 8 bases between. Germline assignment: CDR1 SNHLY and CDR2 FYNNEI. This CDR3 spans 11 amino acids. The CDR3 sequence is CASLSAETQYF. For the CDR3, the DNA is TGTGCCAGCCTGAGCGCAGAGACCCAGTACTTC. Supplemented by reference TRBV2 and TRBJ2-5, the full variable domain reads EPEVTQTPSHQVTQMGQEVILRCVPISNHLYFYWYRQILGQKVEFLVSFYNNEISEKSEIFDDQFSVERPDGSNFTLKIRSTKLEDSAMYFCASLSAETQYFGPGTRLLVL.

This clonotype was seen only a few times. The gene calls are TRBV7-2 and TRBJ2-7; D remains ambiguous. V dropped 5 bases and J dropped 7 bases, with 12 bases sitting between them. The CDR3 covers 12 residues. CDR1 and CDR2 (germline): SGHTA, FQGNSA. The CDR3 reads CASSLQPGEQYF. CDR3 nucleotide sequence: TGTGCCAGCAGCCTCCAACCCGGTGAGCAGTACTTC.

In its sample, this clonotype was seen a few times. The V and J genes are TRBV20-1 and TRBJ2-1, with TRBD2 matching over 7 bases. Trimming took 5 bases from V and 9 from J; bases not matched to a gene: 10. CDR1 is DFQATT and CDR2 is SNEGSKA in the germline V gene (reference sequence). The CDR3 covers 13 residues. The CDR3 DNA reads TGCAGTGCTCCGGGACTAATGGTCGGTGAGCAGTTCTTC. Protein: CSAPGLMVGEQFF.

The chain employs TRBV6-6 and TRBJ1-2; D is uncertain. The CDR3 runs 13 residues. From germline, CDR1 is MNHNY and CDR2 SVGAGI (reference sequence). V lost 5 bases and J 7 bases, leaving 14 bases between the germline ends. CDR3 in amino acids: CASSPLLESGYTF. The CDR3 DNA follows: TGTGCCAGCAGTCCTCTCTTGGAGAGTGGCTACACCTTC.